This T cell receptor (beta chain) comes out of a study of blood T cells in healthy people across ages. Study conclusions and caveats: Researchers report that TCR beta diversity correlated strongly with naive T cell percentage.

CDR3 length: 17 amino acids. The ends were cut back, 0 bases at V and 0 bases at J, with 9 bases in the middle. The V gene's germline CDR1 is LNHNV and CDR2 YYDKDF (reference sequence). This clonotype was detected only a few times. Its antigen is not known. The use of a sample-barcoded 5' primer and a J-beta primer mix characterized a second PCR of 7 to 11 cycles. Every cDNA molecule carried a tag from a template-switch adaptor bearing 12 random nucleotides. Via MiXCR, TCRdb re-called the 5' RACE reads, giving one row per CDR3 protein. Of fewer than 950,000 distinct CDR3 sequences in the sample, 40% to 65% are singletons; the top ten hold about 42%.

This chain links TRBV15 with TRBJ2-6, with unresolved D. The TCR comes from a man older than 75 in good health. Specimen: blood. The CDR3 DNA follows: TGTGCCACCAGCAGAGATTACCAAACCTCTGGGGCCAACGTCCTGACTTTC. This gives the protein CATSRDYQTSGANVLTF.